This T cell receptor beta chain was recorded in a study of control samples from healthy donors and cancer patients. CDR3 length equals 16 residues. CDR1 SNHLY and CDR2 FYNNEI come from the germline V gene. The V gene end was trimmed by 4 bases and the J gene end by 3 bases; junction bases not matched to a gene: 5. Libraries were prepared by immunoSEQ multiplex PCR; TCRdb keeps only in-frame clonotypes and omits some of them. Of 100,000 to 150,000 clones listed, approximately 92% were seen once; the top ten hold roughly 2.5%. The V call is TRBV2, the J call TRBJ2-6; TRBD1 matches 8 bases. The source is a man aged 35 to 55 in good health. The sequencing input was blood. For the CDR3, the DNA is TGTGCCAGCAGTGGAGGCAGGGGGCTTGGGGCCAACGTCCTGACTTTC. It yields the protein CASSGGRGLGANVLTF.